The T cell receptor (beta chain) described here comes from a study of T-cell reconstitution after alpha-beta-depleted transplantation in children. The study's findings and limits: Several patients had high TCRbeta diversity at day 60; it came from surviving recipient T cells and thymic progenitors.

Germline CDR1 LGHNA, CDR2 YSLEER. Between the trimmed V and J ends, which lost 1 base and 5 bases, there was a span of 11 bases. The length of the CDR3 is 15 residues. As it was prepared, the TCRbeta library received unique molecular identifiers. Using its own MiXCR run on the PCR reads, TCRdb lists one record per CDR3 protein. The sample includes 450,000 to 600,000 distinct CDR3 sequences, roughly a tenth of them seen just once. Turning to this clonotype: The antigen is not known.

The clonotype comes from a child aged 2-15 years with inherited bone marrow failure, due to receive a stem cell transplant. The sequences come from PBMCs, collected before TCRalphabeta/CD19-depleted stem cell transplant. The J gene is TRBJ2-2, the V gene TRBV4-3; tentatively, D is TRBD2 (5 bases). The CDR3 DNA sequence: TGCGCCAGCAGCCAAGTCAATACGGGGACCGGGGAGCTGTTTTTT. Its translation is CASSQVNTGTGELFF.